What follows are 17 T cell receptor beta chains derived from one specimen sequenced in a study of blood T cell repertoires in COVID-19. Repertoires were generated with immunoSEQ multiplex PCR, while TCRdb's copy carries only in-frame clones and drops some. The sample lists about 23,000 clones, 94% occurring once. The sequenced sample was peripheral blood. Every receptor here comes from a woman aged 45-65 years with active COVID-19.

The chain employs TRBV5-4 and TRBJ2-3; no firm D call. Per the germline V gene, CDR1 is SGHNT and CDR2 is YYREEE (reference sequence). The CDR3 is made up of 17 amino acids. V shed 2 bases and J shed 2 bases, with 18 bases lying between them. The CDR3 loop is CASSLNRLSLHTDTQYF. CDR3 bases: TGTGCCAGCAGCTTAAACCGACTCTCTCTACACACAGATACGCAGTATTTT.

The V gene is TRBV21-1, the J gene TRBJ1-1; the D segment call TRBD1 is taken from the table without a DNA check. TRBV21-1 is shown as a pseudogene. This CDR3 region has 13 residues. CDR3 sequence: CASSDSPNTEAFF. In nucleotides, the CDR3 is TGTGCCAGCAGCGACAGTCCCAACACTGAAGCTTTCTTT.

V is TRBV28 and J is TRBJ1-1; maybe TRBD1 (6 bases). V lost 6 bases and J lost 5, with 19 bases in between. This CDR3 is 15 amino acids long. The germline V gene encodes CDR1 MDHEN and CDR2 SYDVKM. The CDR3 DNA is TGTGCCAGCAGAAGACTAACAGGGTCCGGGACTGAAGCTTTCTTT. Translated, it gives CASRRLTGSGTEAFF.

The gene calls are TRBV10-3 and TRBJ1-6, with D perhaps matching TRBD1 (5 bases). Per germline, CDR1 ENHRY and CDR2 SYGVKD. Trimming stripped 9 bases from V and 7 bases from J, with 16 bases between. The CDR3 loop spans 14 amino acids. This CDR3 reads CAMTDSPRNSPLHF. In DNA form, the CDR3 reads TGTGCCATGACAGACAGCCCAAGGAATTCACCCCTCCACTTT.

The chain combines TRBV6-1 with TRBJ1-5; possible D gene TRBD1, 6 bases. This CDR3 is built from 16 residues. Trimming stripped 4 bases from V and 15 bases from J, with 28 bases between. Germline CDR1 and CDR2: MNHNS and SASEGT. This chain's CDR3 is CASSAEGTIIPLAPHF. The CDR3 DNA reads TGTGCCAGCAGTGCCGAGGGGACAATTATCCCCCTAGCTCCGCATTTT.

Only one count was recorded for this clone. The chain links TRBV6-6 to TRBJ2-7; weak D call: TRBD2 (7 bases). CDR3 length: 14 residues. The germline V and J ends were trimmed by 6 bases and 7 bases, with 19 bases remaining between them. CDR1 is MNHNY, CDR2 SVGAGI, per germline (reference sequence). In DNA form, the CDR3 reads TGTGCCAGCAGGCAGGAGCAGGGGACTAAGGAGCAGTACGTC. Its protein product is CASRQEQGTKEQYV.

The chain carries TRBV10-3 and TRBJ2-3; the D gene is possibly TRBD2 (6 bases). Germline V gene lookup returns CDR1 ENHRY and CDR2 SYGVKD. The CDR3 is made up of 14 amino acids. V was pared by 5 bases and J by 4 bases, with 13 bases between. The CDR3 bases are TGTGCCATCAGTCGCCTAGGGGAGGCAGATACGCAGTATTTT. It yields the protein CAISRLGEADTQYF.

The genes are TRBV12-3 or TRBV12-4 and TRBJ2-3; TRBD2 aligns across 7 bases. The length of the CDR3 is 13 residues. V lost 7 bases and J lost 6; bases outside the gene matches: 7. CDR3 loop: CASKTTSVDTQYF. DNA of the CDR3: TGTGCCAGCAAAACTACTAGCGTCGATACGCAGTATTTT.

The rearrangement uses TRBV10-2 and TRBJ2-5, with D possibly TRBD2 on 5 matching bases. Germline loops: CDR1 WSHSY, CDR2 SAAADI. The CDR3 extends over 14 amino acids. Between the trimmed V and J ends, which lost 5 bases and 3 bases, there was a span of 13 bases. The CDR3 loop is CASSPVGRKETQYF. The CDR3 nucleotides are TGCGCCAGCAGTCCAGTGGGGAGAAAAGAGACCCAGTACTTC.

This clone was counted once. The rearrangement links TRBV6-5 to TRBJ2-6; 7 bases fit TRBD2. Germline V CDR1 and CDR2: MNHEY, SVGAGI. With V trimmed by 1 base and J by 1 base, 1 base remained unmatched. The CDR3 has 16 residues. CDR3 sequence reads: CASSYLGGSGANVLTF. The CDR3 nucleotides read TGTGCCAGCAGTTACTTGGGGGGGTCTGGGGCCAACGTCCTGACTTTC.

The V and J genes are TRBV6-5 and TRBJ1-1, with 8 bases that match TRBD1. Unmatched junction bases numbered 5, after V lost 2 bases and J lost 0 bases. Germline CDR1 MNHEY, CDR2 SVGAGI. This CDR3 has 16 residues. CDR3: CASSYPPTGVNTEAFF. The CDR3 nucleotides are TGTGCCAGCAGTTACCCCCCGACAGGGGTGAACACTGAAGCTTTCTTT.

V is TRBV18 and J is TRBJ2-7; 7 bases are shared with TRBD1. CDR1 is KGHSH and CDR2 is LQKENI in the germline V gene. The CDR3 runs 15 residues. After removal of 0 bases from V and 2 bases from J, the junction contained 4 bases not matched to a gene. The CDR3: CASSPPDRKTYEQYF. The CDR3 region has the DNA TGTGCCAGCTCACCACCGGACAGGAAAACCTACGAGCAGTACTTC.

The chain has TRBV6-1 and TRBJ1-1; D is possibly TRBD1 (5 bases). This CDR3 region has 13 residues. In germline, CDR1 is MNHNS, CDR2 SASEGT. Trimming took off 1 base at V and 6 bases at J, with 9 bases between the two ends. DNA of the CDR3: TGTGCCAGCAGTGAAGTTGGCAGGGCTGAAGCTTTCTTT. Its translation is CASSEVGRAEAFF.

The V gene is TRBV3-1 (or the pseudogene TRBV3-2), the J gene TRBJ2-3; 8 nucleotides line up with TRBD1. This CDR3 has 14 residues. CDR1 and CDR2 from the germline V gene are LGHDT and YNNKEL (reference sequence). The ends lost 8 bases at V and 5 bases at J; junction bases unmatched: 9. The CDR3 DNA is TGTGCCAGCTCCCTCAGGACAGGGCAAGATACGCAGTATTTT. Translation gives CASSLRTGQDTQYF.

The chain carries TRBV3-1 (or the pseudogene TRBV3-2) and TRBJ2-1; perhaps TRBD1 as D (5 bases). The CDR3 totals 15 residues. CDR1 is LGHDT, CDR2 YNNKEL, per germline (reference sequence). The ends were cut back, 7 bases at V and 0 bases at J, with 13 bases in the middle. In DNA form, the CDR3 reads TGTGCCAGCAAAGGGGTCACGAGCTCCTACAATGAGCAGTTCTTC. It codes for CASKGVTSSYNEQFF.

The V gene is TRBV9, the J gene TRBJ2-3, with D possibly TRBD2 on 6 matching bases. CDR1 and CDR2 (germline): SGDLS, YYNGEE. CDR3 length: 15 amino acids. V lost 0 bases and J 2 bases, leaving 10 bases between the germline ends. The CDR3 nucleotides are TGTGCCAGCAGCGTAGCGGCGGGGTTCACAGATACGCAGTATTTT. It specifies CASSVAAGFTDTQYF.

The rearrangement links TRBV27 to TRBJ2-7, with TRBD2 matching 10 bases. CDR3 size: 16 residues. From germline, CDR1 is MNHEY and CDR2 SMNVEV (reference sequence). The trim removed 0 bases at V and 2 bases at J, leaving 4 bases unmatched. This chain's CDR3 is CASSLSASGGPYEQYF. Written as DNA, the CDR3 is TGTGCCAGCAGTTTATCGGCTAGCGGGGGACCCTACGAGCAGTACTTC.